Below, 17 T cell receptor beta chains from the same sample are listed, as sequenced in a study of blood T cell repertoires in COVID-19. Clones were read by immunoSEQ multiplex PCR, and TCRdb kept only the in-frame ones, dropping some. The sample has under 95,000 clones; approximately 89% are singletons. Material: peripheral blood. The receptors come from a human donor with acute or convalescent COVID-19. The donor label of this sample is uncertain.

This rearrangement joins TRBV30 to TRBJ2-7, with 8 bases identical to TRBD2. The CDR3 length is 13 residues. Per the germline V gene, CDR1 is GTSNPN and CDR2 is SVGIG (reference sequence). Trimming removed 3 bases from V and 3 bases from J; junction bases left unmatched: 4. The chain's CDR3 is CAWSGLANYEQYF. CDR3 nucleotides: TGTGCCTGGAGCGGACTAGCAAACTACGAGCAGTACTTC.

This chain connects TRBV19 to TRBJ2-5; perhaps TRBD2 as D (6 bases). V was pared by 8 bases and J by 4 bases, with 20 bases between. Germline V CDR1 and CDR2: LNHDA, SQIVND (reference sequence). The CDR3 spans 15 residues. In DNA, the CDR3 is TGTGCCAGTTCCAGCGCGGCGCGGGGCAGAGAGACCCAGTACTTC. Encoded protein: CASSSAARGRETQYF.

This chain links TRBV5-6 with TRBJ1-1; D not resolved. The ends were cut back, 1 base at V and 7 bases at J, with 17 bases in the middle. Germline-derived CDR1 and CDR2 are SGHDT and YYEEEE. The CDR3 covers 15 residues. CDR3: CASSLRQIGHSEAFF. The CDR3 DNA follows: TGTGCCAGCAGCTTGCGTCAGATCGGCCACAGTGAAGCTTTCTTT.

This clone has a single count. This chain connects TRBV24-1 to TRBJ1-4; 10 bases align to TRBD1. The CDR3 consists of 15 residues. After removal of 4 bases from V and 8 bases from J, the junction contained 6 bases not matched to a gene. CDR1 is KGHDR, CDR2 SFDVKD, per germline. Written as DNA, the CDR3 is TGTGCCACCAGTGACCCGACAGGGGGCAACGAAAAACTGTTTTTT. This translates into CATSDPTGGNEKLFF.

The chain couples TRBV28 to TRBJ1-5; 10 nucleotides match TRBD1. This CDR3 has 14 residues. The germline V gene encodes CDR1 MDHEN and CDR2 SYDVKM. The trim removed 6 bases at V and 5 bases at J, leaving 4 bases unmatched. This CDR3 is CASRTGQGDQPQHF. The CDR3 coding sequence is TGTGCCAGCAGGACCGGACAGGGGGATCAGCCCCAGCATTTT.

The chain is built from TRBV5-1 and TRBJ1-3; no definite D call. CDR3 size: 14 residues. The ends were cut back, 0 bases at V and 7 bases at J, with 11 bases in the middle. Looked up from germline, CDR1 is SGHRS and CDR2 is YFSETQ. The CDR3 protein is CASSLESVPNTIYF. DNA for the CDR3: TGCGCCAGCAGCTTGGAGAGTGTACCTAACACCATATATTTT.

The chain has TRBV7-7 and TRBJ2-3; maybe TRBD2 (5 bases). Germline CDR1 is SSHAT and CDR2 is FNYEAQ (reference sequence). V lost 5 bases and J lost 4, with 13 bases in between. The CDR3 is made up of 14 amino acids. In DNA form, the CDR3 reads TGTGCCAGCAGCACCGGACTCGGGGCAGATACGCAGTATTTT. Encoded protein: CASSTGLGADTQYF. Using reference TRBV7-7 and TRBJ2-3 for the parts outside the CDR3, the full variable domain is GAGVSQSPRYKVTKRGQDVTLRCDPISSHATLYWYQQALGQGPEFLTYFNYEAQPDKSGLPSDRFSAERPEGSISTLTIQRTEQRDSAMYRCASSTGLGADTQYFGPGTRLTVL.

CDR3 DNA: TGTGCCAGCAGTTTAAGGGGGCCAGAGACCCAGTACTTC. It encodes CASSLRGPETQYF. The rearrangement joins TRBV28 to TRBJ2-5; 7 bases agree with TRBD1. Germline CDR1 and CDR2: MDHEN and SYDVKM. V lost 2 bases and J lost 4; bases outside the gene matches: 1. CDR3 length: 13 residues.

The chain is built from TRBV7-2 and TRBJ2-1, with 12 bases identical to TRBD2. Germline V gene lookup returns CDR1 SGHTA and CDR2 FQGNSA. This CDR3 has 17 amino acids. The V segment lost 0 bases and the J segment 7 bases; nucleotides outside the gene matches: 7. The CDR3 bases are TGTGCCAGCAGCTTAGCATCTAGCGGGGGGGCACGAAATGAGCAGTTCTTC. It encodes CASSLASSGGARNEQFF.

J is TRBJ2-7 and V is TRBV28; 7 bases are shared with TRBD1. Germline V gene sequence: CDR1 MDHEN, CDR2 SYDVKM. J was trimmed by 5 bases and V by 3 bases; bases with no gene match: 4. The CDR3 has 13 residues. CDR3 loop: CASSFAQGDEQYF. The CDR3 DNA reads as TGTGCCAGCAGTTTTGCCCAGGGGGACGAGCAGTACTTC.

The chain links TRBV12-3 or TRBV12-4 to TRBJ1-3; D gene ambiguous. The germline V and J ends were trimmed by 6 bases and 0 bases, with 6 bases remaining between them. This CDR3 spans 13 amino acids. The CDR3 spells CASRLSSGNTIYF. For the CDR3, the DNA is TGTGCCAGCAGGTTGAGCTCTGGAAACACCATATATTTT.

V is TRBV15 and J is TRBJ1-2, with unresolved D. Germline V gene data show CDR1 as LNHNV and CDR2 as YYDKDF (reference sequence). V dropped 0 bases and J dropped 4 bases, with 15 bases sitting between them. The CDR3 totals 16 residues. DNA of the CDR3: TGTGCCACCAGCAGAGAAAGGGAGGTTTGGGCCTATGGCTACACCTTC. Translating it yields CATSREREVWAYGYTF.

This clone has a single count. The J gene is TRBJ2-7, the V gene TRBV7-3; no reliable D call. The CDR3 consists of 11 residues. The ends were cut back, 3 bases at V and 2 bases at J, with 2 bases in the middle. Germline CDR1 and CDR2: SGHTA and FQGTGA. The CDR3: CASSFTYEQYF. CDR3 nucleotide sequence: TGTGCCAGCAGCTTTACCTACGAGCAGTACTTC.

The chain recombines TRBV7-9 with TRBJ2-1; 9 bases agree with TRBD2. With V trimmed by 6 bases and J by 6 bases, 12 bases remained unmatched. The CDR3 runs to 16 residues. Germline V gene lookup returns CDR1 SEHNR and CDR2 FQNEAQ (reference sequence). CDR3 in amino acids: CASSPIPGLALNEQFF. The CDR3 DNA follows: TGTGCCAGCAGTCCAATCCCGGGACTAGCCCTCAATGAGCAGTTCTTC.

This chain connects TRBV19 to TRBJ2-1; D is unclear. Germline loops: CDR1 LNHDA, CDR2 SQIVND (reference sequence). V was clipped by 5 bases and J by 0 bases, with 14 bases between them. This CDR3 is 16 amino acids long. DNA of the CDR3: TGTGCCAGTAGTGGTTCCGGTTCCGCCTCCTACAATGAGCAGTTCTTC. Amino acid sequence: CASSGSGSASYNEQFF.

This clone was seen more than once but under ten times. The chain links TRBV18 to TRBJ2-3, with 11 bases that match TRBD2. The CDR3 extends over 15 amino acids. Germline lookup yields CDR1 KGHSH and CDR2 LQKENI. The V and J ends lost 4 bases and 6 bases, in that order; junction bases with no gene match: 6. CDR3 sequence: CASSLGTSGIDTQYF. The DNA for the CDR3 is TGTGCCAGCTCACTAGGGACTAGCGGTATTGATACGCAGTATTTT.

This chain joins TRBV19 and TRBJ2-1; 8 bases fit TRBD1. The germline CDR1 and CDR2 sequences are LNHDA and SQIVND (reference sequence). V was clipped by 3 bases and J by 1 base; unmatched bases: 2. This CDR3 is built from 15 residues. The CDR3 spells CASSIQGASYNEQFF. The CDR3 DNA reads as TGTGCCAGTAGTATTCAGGGGGCTTCCTACAATGAGCAGTTCTTC.